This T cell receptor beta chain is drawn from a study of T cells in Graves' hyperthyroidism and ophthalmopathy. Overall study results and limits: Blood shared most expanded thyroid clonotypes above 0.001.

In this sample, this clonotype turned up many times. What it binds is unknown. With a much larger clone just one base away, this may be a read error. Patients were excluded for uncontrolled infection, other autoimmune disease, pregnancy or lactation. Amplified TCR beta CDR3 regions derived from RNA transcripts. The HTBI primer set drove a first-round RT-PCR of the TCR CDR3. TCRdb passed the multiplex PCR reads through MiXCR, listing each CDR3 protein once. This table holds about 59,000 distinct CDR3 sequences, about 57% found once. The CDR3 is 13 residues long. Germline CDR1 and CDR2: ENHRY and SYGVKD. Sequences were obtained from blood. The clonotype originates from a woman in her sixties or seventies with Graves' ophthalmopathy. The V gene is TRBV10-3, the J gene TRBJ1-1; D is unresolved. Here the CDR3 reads CAISDILNIEASF. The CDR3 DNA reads TGTGCCATCAGTGACATCTTAAACATTGAAGCTTCCTTT.